This T cell receptor beta chain was sequenced in a study of shared clonotypes between healthy human individuals. Study-level information: Donors were a couple of women and a few men aged 18 to 49. Study outcomes and limitations: Some naive CD4 clonotypes, 4% to 6%, turned up in common across four donors. In contrast to clonotypes shared by all four donors, non-shared clonotypes had lower generation probabilities. Apart from blood, nothing was sampled; tissue repertoires likely differ.

Naive CD8 populations comprised CD45RO-negative cells positively selected for CCR7, excluding terminally differentiated effector memory CD45RA+ cells. The CDR3 consists of 15 residues. The germline CDR1 and CDR2 sequences are SGHDN and FVKESK. Trimming removed 3 bases from V and 5 bases from J; junction bases left unmatched: 4. Concerning this clone: Its antigen is currently unknown.

The assay was immunoSEQ multiplex PCR, and TCRdb's table has in-frame clones only and misses some. Seen here are 700,000 to 950,000 clones, about 96% observed once, and the top ten hold about 0.25%. Sample: naive CD8+ T cells sorted from blood. This sequence joins TRBV14 and TRBJ2-1, with 10 bases that match TRBD1. This clonotype originated in a man aged 25 to 45 in good health. The CDR3 bases are TGTGCCAGCAGCCAGTACGGGACAGGGGACAATGAGCAGTTCTTC. Its protein product is CASSQYGTGDNEQFF.